The rows below give T cell receptor beta chains drawn from one sample of a study of PD-1 blockade in classical Hodgkin lymphoma. The repertoire was sequenced with immunoSEQ multiplex PCR; TCRdb's copy has only in-frame clones and lacks some. The sample includes a few thousand clones, approximately 72% of them seen just once. Sequencing was performed on peripheral blood mononuclear cells (PBMCs), taken before the second cycle of nivolumab. These receptors originate from a human donor with classical Hodgkin lymphoma. Both conserved end residues are part of each CDR3. Fields, in order: D gene, J gene, V gene, clone size, CDR3 DNA, CDR3 protein. D genes are given only for firm matches. Size tells how often a clone was seen (once, few, many) or the class of an expanded clone, and some rows leave it out.

d_gene: TRBD1
j_gene: TRBJ1-5
v_gene: TRBV5-7
abundance: NA
CDR3nt: TGTGCCAGCAGCTACCGGGACAGAAGCAATCAGCCCCAGCATTTT
CDR3aa: CASSYRDRSNQPQHF

d_gene: NA
j_gene: TRBJ1-5
v_gene: TRBV11-2
abundance: few
CDR3nt: TGTGCCAGCAGCTTAGGGACAGCTCAGCCCCAGCATTTT
CDR3aa: CASSLGTAQPQHF

d_gene: TRBD1
j_gene: TRBJ1-2
v_gene: TRBV9
abundance: few
CDR3nt: TGTGCCAGCAGCGAGGGGGCAGAAGGAGCCTATGGCTACACCTTC
CDR3aa: CASSEGAEGAYGYTF

d_gene: NA
j_gene: TRBJ1-5
v_gene: TRBV6-1
abundance: NA
CDR3nt: TGTGCCACCGGCGGGACGATCAATCAGCCCCAGCATTTT
CDR3aa: CATGGTINQPQHF

d_gene: NA
j_gene: TRBJ2-1
v_gene: TRBV9
abundance: NA
CDR3nt: TGTGCCAGCAGCCCCGGGGGACAGAACAATGAGCAGTTCTTC
CDR3aa: CASSPGGQNNEQFF

d_gene: NA
j_gene: TRBJ1-4
v_gene: TRBV18
abundance: NA
CDR3nt: TGTGCCAGCTCACCCACCGCAGGGATAGTTGAAAAACTGTTTTTT
CDR3aa: CASSPTAGIVEKLFF

d_gene: NA
j_gene: TRBJ2-5
v_gene: TRBV19
abundance: NA
CDR3nt: TGTGCCAGTAGTATTACGGCGCGATCCGGGTCGGGGACCCAGTACTTC
CDR3aa: CASSITARSGSGTQYF

d_gene: NA
j_gene: TRBJ2-7
v_gene: TRBV5-8
abundance: NA
CDR3nt: TGTGCCAGCAGCTTGGAGGGACCGGAGGACGAGCAGTACTTC
CDR3aa: CASSLEGPEDEQYF

d_gene: TRBD1
j_gene: TRBJ2-7
v_gene: TRBV5-5
abundance: NA
CDR3nt: TGTGCCAGCAGCCCGACAGGGGAGGAGTACGAGCAGTACTTC
CDR3aa: CASSPTGEEYEQYF

d_gene: NA
j_gene: TRBJ2-5
v_gene: TRBV5-1
abundance: NA
CDR3nt: TGCGCCAGCAGCTTGGGGCCCACGCAAGAGACCCAGTACTTC
CDR3aa: CASSLGPTQETQYF

d_gene: TRBD2
j_gene: TRBJ2-1
v_gene: TRBV19
abundance: NA
CDR3nt: TGTGCCAGTAGTATCTCTAGCGGGGCCTACAATGAGCAGTTCTTC
CDR3aa: CASSISSGAYNEQFF

d_gene: TRBD1
j_gene: TRBJ1-1
v_gene: TRBV29-1
abundance: once
CDR3nt: TGCAGCTTTTCGGGACAGCTGAACACTGAAGCTTTCTTT
CDR3aa: CSFSGQLNTEAFF

d_gene: NA
j_gene: TRBJ2-5
v_gene: TRBV10-1
abundance: NA
CDR3nt: TGCGCCAGCAGTGAGTCGAGCACATCGCAAGAGACCCAGTACTTC
CDR3aa: CASSESSTSQETQYF

d_gene: NA
j_gene: TRBJ2-2
v_gene: TRBV29-1
abundance: medium-sized
CDR3nt: TGCAGCGTCGCCGCGGATGGGGCCCCGAACACCGGGGAGCTGTTTTTT
CDR3aa: CSVAADGAPNTGELFF

d_gene: TRBD1
j_gene: TRBJ2-7
v_gene: TRBV30
abundance: NA
CDR3nt: TGTGCCTGGAGACAGGGGACCTACGAGCAGTACTTC
CDR3aa: CAWRQGTYEQYF

d_gene: NA
j_gene: TRBJ2-7
v_gene: TRBV4-2
abundance: once
CDR3nt: TGTGCCAGCAGCCAAGATCGAGCATCCGAGCAGTACTTC
CDR3aa: CASSQDRASEQYF

d_gene: NA
j_gene: TRBJ2-3
v_gene: TRBV9
abundance: NA
CDR3nt: TGTGCCAGCAGCGTAGATACAGGGAACACAGATACGCAGTATTTT
CDR3aa: CASSVDTGNTDTQYF

d_gene: TRBD2
j_gene: TRBJ2-1
v_gene: TRBV2
abundance: NA
CDR3nt: TGTGCCAGCAGTGAAGCTAGCGGGGGGTACAATGAGCAGTTCTTC
CDR3aa: CASSEASGGYNEQFF

d_gene: NA
j_gene: TRBJ1-6
v_gene: TRBV5-5
abundance: medium-sized
CDR3nt: TGTGCCAGCAGTCTCGGCTGGCGGAGCTCCTATAATTCACCCCTCCACTTT
CDR3aa: CASSLGWRSSYNSPLHF

d_gene: NA
j_gene: TRBJ2-2
v_gene: TRBV4-1
abundance: NA
CDR3nt: TGCGCCAGCAGCCAAGACTTGGTGACCGGCGGGGAGCTGTTTTTT
CDR3aa: CASSQDLVTGGELFF

d_gene: NA
j_gene: TRBJ2-5
v_gene: TRBV7-6
abundance: NA
CDR3nt: TGTGCCAGCAGCCTAACCGGGCCTCAAATCAGGGTGACCCAGTACTTC
CDR3aa: CASSLTGPQIRVTQYF

d_gene: NA
j_gene: TRBJ1-2
v_gene: TRBV19
abundance: NA
CDR3nt: TGTGCCAGTAGATTGGGTGGGGATGGCTACACCTTC
CDR3aa: CASRLGGDGYTF

d_gene: NA
j_gene: TRBJ1-1
v_gene: TRBV6-5
abundance: NA
CDR3nt: TGTGCCAGCAGTTATAGTTTGAACACTGAAGCTTTCTTT
CDR3aa: CASSYSLNTEAFF

d_gene: NA
j_gene: TRBJ2-2
v_gene: TRBV5-1
abundance: NA
CDR3nt: TGCGCCAGCAGCCCGAGGAGGGTCCGGGACGGAAACACCGGGGAGCTGTTTTTT
CDR3aa: CASSPRRVRDGNTGELFF

d_gene: NA
j_gene: TRBJ1-2
v_gene: TRBV14
abundance: NA
CDR3nt: TGTGCCAGCAGCACCCTTGGGGCAGACCCTCTGGGCGGCTACACCTTC
CDR3aa: CASSTLGADPLGGYTF

d_gene: NA
j_gene: TRBJ1-6
v_gene: TRBV6-4
abundance: NA
CDR3nt: TGTGCCAGCACATCGAACCCGGGGAATTCACCCCTCCACTTT
CDR3aa: CASTSNPGNSPLHF

d_gene: NA
j_gene: TRBJ2-5
v_gene: TRBV5-6
abundance: NA
CDR3nt: TGTGCCAGCAGCTCAGAAGGGCGGGAGACCCAGTACTTC
CDR3aa: CASSSEGRETQYF

d_gene: NA
j_gene: TRBJ2-1
v_gene: TRBV30
abundance: NA
CDR3nt: TGTGCCTGGACCGGACTCCAGAGGGGATACAATGAGCAGTTCTTC
CDR3aa: CAWTGLQRGYNEQFF

d_gene: NA
j_gene: TRBJ1-5
v_gene: TRBV6-5
abundance: NA
CDR3nt: TGTGCCAGCAGTTCCGACAGAAATCAGCCCCAGCATTTT
CDR3aa: CASSSDRNQPQHF

d_gene: NA
j_gene: TRBJ2-6
v_gene: TRBV18
abundance: NA
CDR3nt: TGTGCCAGCTCACCACGGGATCATACCGGGGCCAACGTCCTGACTTTC
CDR3aa: CASSPRDHTGANVLTF

d_gene: TRBD2
j_gene: TRBJ2-3
v_gene: TRBV29-1
abundance: NA
CDR3nt: TGCAGCGTTGCTTCGGTTTGGGGACTAGCGGTCACAGATACGCAGTATTTT
CDR3aa: CSVASVWGLAVTDTQYF